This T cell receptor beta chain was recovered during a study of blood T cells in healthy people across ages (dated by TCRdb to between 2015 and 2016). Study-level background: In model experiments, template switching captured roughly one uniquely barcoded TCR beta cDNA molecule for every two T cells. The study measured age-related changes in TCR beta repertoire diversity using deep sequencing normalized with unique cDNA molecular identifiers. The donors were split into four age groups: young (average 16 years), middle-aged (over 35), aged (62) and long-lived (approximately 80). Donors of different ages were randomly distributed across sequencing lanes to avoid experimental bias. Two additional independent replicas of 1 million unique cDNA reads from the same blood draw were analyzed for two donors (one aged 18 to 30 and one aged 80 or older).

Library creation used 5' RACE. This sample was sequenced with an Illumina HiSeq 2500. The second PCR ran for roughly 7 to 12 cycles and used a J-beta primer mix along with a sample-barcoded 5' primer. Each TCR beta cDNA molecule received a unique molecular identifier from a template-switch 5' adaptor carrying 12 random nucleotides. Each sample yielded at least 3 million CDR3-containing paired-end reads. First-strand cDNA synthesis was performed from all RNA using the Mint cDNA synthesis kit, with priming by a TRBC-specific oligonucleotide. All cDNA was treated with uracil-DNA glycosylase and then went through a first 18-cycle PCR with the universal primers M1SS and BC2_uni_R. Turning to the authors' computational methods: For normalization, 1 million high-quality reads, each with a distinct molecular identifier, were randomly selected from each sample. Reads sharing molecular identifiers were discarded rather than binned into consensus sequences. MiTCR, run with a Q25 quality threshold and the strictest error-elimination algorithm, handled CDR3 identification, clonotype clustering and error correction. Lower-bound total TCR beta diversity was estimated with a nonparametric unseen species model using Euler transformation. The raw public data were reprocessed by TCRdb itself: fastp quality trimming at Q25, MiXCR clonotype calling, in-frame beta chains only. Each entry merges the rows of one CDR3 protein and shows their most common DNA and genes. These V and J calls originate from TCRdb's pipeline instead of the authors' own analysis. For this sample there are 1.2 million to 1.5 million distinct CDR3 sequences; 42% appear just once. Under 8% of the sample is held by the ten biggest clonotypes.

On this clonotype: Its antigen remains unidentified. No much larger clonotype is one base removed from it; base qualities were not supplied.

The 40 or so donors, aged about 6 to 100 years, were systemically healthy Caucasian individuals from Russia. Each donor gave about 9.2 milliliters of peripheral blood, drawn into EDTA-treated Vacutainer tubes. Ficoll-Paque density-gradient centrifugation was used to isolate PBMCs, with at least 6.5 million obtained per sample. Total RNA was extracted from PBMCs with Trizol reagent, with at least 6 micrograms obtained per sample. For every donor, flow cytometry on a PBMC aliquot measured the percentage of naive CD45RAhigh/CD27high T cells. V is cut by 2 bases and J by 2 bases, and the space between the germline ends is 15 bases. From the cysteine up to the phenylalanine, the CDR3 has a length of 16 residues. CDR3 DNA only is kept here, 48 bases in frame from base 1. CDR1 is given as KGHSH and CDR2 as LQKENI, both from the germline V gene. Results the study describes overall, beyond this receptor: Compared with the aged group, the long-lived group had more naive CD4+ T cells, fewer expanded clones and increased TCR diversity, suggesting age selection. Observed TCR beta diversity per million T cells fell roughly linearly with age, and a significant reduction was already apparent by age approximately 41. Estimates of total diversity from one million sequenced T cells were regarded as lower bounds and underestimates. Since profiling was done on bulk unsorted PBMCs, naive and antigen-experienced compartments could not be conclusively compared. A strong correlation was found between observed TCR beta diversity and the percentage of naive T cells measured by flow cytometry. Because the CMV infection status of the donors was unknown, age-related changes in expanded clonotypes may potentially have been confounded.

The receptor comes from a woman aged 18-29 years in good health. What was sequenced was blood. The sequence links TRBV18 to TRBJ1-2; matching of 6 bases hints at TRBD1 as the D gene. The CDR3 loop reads CASSPTRQAKNYGYTF. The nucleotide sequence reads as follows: TGTGCCAGCTCACCAACTAGACAGGCAAAGAACTATGGCTACACCTTC.